This T cell receptor beta chain was sequenced during a study of PD-1 blockade in classical Hodgkin lymphoma. As to time point: cycle 4 day 1 (C4D1), after 6 weeks of nivolumab. Every patient had relapsed following autologous stem cell transplantation, and cohorts differed in brentuximab vedotin exposure. With magnetic negative selection, CD4+ T cells were purified from PBMCs that had been thawed. Deletions cut 1 base from V and 0 bases from J, with 9 bases between. The V gene's germline CDR1 is GTSNPN and CDR2 SVGIG (reference sequence). CDR3 length: 14 residues. The protocol was immunoSEQ multiplex PCR, while the TCRdb copy is restricted to in-frame clones and leaves out a portion. The sample includes 32,000 or so clones, about 90% seen only once; the top ten take 0.3%.

The specimen was CD4+ T cells from blood, collected before the fourth cycle of nivolumab. This receptor was identified in a human donor with classical Hodgkin lymphoma. This rearrangement joins TRBV30 to TRBJ1-2; D is undetermined. CDR3 bases: TGTGCCTGGAGTGGACTGGAGCCTAACTATGGCTACACCTTC. It is translated as CAWSGLEPNYGYTF.